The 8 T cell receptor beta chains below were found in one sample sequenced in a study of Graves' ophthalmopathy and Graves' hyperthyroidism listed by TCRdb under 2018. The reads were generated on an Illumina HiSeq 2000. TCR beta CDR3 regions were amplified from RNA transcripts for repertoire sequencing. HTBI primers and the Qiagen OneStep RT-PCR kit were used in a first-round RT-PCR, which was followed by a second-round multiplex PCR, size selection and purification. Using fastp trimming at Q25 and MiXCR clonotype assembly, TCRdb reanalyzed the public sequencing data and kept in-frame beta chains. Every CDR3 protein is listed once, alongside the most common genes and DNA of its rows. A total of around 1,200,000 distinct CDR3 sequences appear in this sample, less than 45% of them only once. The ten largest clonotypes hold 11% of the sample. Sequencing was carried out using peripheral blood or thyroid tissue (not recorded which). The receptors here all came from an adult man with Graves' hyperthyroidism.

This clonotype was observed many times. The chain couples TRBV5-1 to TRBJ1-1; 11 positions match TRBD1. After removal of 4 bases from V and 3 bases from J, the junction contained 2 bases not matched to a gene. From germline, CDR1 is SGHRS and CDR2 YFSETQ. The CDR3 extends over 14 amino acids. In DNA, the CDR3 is TGCGCCAGCAGCAAGGACAGGGGGCACACTGAAGCTTTCTTT. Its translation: CASSKDRGHTEAFF.

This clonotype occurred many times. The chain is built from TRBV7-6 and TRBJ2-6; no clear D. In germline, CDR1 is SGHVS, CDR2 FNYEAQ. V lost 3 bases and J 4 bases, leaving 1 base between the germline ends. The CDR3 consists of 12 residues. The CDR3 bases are TGTGCCAGCAGCTTCGGGGCCAACGTCCTGACTTTC. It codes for CASSFGANVLTF.

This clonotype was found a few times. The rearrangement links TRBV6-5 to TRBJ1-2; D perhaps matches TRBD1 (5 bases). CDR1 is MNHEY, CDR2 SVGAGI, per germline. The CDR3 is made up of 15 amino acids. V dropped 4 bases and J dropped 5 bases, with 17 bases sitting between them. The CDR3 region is CASSSGRYGTYGYTF. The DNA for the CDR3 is TGTGCCAGCAGTTCGGGCCGGTACGGGACGTATGGCTACACCTTC.

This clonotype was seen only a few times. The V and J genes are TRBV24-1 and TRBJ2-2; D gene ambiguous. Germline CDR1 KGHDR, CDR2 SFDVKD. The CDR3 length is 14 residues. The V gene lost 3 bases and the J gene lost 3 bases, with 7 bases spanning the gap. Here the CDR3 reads CATSDGRDTGELFF. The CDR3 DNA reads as TGTGCCACCAGTGATGGGCGAGACACCGGGGAGCTGTTTTTT.

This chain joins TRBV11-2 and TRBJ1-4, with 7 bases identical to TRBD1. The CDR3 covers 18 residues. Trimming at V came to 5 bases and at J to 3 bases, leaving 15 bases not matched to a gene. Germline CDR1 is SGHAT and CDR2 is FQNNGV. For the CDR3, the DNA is TGTGCCAGCAGCCTTAGGGGTTGGGGGACAGTTGCTAATGAAAAACTGTTTTTT. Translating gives CASSLRGWGTVANEKLFF. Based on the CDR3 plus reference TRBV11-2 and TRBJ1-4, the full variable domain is EAGVAQSPRYKIIEKRQSVAFWCNPISGHATLYWYQQILGQGPKLLIQFQNNGVVDDSQLPKDRFSAERLKGVDSTLKIQPAKLEDSAVYLCASSLRGWGTVANEKLFFGSGTQLSVL.

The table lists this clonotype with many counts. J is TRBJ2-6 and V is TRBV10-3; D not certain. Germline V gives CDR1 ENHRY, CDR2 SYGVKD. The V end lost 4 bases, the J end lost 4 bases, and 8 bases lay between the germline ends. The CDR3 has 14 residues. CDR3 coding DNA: TGTGCCATCAGTGTCGCCCAAGGGGCCAACGTCCTGACTTTC. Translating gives CAISVAQGANVLTF.

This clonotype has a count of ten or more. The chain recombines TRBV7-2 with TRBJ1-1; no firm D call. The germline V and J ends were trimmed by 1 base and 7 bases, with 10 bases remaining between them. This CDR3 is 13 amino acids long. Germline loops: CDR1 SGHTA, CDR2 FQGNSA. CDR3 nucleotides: TGTGCCAGCAGCTTAGTCGGGAGAAATGAAGCTTTCTTT. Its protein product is CASSLVGRNEAFF.

The CDR3 DNA reads as TGCAGCGTTGATTCCAGCGGGTCTCAAGAGACCCAGTACTTC. This gives the protein CSVDSSGSQETQYF. V usage is TRBV29-1 and J usage is TRBJ2-5; tentatively, D is TRBD2 (6 bases). CDR1 SQVTM and CDR2 ANQGSEA come from the germline V gene. V lost 3 bases and J 2 bases, leaving 13 bases between the germline ends. The CDR3 runs 14 residues.